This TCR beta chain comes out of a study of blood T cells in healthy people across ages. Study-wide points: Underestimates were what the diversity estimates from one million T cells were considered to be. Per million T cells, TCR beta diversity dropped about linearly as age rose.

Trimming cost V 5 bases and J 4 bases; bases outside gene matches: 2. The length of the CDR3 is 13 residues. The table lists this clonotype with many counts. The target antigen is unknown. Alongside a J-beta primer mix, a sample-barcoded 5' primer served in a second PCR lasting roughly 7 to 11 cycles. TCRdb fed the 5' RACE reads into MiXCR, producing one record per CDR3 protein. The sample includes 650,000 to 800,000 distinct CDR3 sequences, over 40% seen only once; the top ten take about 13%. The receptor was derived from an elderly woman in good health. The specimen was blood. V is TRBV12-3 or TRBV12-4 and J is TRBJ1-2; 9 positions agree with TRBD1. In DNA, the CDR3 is TGTGCCAGCAGTACGGACAGGGGCTATGGCTACACCTTC. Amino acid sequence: CASSTDRGYGYTF.